This T cell receptor (beta chain) was sequenced for a study of blood T cell repertoires in COVID-19. The wider study: Italy, Spain and the United States were the sources of the convalescent and acute COVID-19 samples. In each case, the material was cDNA or gDNA derived from T cells, B-cell-depleted T cells, or PBMCs.

The V and J ends lost 1 base and 1 base respectively, with 6 bases between them. The CDR3 length is 14 residues. Germline V CDR1 and CDR2: SGHVS, FQNEAQ. As processed by the authors: Estimated nucleated cell counts came from reference gene primer amplification. Profiling relied on immunoSEQ multiplex PCR, and the TCRdb table lists in-frame clones only, not all of them. From that table come the V and J calls and clone size; the DNA was used to work out D and trimming. Of fewer than 300,000 clones in the sample, 80% to 95% were seen once. The chain carries TRBV7-8 and TRBJ2-3; D is uncertain. Sequenced sample: PBMCs or T cells enriched from blood (not recorded which). This clonotype was sampled from a woman in her twenties or thirties who had recovered from COVID-19. CDR3 residues: CASSLDTGTDTQYF. The CDR3 nucleotides read TGTGCCAGCAGCTTAGATACAGGCACAGATACGCAGTATTTT.